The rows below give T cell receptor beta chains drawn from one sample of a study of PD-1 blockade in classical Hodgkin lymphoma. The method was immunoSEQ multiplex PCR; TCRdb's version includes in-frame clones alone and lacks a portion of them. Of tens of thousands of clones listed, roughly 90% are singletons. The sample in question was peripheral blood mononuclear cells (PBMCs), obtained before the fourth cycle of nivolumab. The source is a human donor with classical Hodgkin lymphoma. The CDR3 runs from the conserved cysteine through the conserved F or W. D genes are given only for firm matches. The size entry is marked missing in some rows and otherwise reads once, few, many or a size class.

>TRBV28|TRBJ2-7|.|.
TGTGCCAGCAGAACAGGGAACTACGAGCAGTACTTC
CASRTGNYEQYF
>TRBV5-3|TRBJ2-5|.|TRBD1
TGTGCCAGAAGCCAGTGGACAGGGACAGAAGAGACCCAGTACTTC
CARSQWTGTEETQYF
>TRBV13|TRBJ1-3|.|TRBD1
TGTGCCAGCAGCCCGACAGGGAACTACTCTGGAAACACCATATATTTT
CASSPTGNYSGNTIYF
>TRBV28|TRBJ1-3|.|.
TGTGCCAGCAGTTTATCGGTACCTGGAAACACCATATATTTT
CASSLSVPGNTIYF
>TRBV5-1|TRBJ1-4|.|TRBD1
TGCGCCAGCAGCTTGGATTGGACAGGGACCCCCGAACTGTTTTTT
CASSLDWTGTPELFF
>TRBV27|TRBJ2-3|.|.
TGTGCCAGCAGCCTTAGCACAGATACGCAGTATTTT
CASSLSTDTQYF
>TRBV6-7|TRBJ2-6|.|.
TGTGCCAGCAGAGGCGGAGACAGTCTATCTGGGGCCAACGTCCTGACTTTC
CASRGGDSLSGANVLTF
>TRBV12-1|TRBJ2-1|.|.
TGTGCCAGCAGCTTTGCACCGGGACAGACCCGAATAGAGCAGTTCTTC
CASSFAPGQTRIEQFF
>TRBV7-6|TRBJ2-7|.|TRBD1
TGTGCCAGCAGCTCGGGACAGGGGCCATCCGAGCAGTACTTC
CASSSGQGPSEQYF
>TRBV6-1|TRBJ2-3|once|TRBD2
TGTGCCCTAAAGATAGGACTAGCATCCGATACGCAGTATTTT
CALKIGLASDTQYF
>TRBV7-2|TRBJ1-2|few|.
TGTGCCAGCAGCTTAGTCTGGACAGACCGAGGCTACACCTTC
CASSLVWTDRGYTF
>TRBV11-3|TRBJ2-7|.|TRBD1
TGTGCCAGCAGCTTATACAGGGGAGCCTACGAGCAGTACTTC
CASSLYRGAYEQYF
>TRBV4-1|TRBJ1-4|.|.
TGCGCCAGCAGCCAAGAAGCTGTTGGAAAACTGTTTTTT
CASSQEAVGKLFF
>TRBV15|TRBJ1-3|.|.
TGTGCCACCAGCAGAGATATAAACAGGGTGGGAGGAAACACCATATATTTT
CATSRDINRVGGNTIYF
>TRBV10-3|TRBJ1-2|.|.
TGTGCCATCAGTGAGTCGTGGGGCGGGGCCCATGGCTACACCTTC
CAISESWGGAHGYTF
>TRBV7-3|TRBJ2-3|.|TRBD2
TGTGCCAGCAGCTCGACTAGCGGGAGGGCCCTCAAGAGCACAGATACGCAGTATTTT
CASSSTSGRALKSTDTQYF
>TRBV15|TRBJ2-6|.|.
TGTGCCACCAGTTTCGGGGCCAACGTCCTGACTTTC
CATSFGANVLTF
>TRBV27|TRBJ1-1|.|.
TGTGCCAGCGGGAAGAGGATGACGGAGGTGAACACTGAAGCTTTCTTT
CASGKRMTEVNTEAFF
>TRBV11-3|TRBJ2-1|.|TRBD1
TGTGCCAGCAGCTTAGTGGGACAGCACAATGAGCAGTTCTTC
CASSLVGQHNEQFF
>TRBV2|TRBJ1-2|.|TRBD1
TGTGCCAGCAGTGGCCGGGACAGGGGGACCGCTAACTATGGCTACACCTTC
CASSGRDRGTANYGYTF
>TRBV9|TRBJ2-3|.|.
TGTGCCAGCAGCGTAGAGGGCGGGACGGCAGATACGCAGTATTTT
CASSVEGGTADTQYF
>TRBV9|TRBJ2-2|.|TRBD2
TGTGCCAGCAGCGTCACTAGCGGGAGCTCCCACGGGGAGCTGTTTTTT
CASSVTSGSSHGELFF
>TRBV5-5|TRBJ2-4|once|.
TGTGCCAGCAGCTTGCGATCCCCCCCGGTAGCCAAAAACATTCAGTACTTC
CASSLRSPPVAKNIQYF
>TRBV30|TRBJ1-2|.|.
TGTGCCTGGAGTGTCTTCTATGGCTACACCTTC
CAWSVFYGYTF
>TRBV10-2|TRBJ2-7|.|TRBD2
TGCGCCAGCGGGCCGGGACTAGCAAGCTACGAGCAGTACTTC
CASGPGLASYEQYF
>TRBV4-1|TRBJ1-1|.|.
TGCGCCAGCAGCCTTGGGGGGGGAGGCACTGAAGCTTTCTTT
CASSLGGGGTEAFF
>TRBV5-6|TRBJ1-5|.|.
TGTGCCAGCAGCTCAGCCCGGGGCGGTCAGCCCCAGCATTTT
CASSSARGGQPQHF
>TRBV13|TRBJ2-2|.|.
TGTGCCAGCAGCTCCCTAGCGCCGACGAACACCGGGGAGCTGTTTTTT
CASSSLAPTNTGELFF
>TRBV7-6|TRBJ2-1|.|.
TGTGCCAGCAGTCTACTCCGGGACTTCAGCAAGCACAATGAGCAGTTCTTC
CASSLLRDFSKHNEQFF
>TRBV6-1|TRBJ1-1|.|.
TGTGCCAGCAGTGCCCAGGGGCTCGGAGCTTTCTTT
CASSAQGLGAFF
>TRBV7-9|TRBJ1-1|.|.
TGTGCCAGCAGCTTAAATGAGGGGGGGAAAGCTTTCTTT
CASSLNEGGKAFF
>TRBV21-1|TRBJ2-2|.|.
TGTGCCAGCAGCACATCGACAGGGACCGGGGAGCTGTTTTTT
CASSTSTGTGELFF
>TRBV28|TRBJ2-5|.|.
TGTGCCAGCAGTTTTGCCGGGGGCGTTGAGACCCAGTACTTC
CASSFAGGVETQYF
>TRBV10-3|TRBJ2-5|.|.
TGTGCCACAGGTCTAAGGGGAGAGACCCAGTACTTC
CATGLRGETQYF
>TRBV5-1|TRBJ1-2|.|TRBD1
TGCGCCAGCAGCTCCACGACAGGGAGTGGCTACACCTTC
CASSSTTGSGYTF
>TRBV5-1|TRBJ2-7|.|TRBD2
TGCGCCAGCATCCGGGACGGCGGGGGAAAGGGAGAGCAGTACTTC
CASIRDGGGKGEQYF
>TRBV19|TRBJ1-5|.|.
TGTGCCAGTAGCCCTCGAGGGGGCAATCAGCCCCAGCATTTT
CASSPRGGNQPQHF
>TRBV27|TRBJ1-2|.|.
TGTGCCAGCAGTTTAGAAGGAGGGGTCGGAGGCTACACCTTC
CASSLEGGVGGYTF
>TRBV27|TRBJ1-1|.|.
TGTGCCGGCAGTTTGACGAGAAACACTGAAGCTTTCTTT
CAGSLTRNTEAFF
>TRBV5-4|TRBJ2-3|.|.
TGTGCCATTCCAAAGAATTTAACCAAAACTAGCACAGATACGCAGTATTTT
CAIPKNLTKTSTDTQYF
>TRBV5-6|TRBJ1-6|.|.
TGTGCCAGCAGCTTGGCCCTGGGCCGGGATAATTCACCCCTCCACTTT
CASSLALGRDNSPLHF
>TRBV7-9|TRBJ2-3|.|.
TGTGCCAGCAGCCACTTAAACTTTTACTCTAGCACAGATACGCAGTATTTT
CASSHLNFYSSTDTQYF
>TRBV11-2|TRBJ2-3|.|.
TGTGCCAGCAGCTCCGGTGCAGGGAGGGGGGAAGATACGCAGTATTTT
CASSSGAGRGEDTQYF
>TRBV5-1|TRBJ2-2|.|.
TGCGCCAGCAGTCCCACAGGGGGGGGCACCGGGGAGCTGTTTTTT
CASSPTGGGTGELFF
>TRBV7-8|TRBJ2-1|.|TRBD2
TGTGCCAGCAGCGATATTGGGACCTCCGGGACTAGCGGGAGGGATGAGCAGTTCTTC
CASSDIGTSGTSGRDEQFF